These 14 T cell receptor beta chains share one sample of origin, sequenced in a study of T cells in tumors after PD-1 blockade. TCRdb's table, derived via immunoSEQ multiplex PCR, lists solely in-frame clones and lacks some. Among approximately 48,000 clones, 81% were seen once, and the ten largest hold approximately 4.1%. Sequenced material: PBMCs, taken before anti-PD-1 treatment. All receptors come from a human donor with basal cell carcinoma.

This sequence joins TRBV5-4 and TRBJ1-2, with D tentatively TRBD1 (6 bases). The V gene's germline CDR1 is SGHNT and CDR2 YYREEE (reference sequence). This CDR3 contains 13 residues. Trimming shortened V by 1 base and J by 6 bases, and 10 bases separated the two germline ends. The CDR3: CASSLTNRDGYTF. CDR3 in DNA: TGTGCCAGCAGCTTGACGAACAGGGATGGCTACACCTTC. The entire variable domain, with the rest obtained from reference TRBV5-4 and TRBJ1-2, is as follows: ETGVTQSPTHLIKTRGQQVTLRCSSQSGHNTVSWYQQALGQGPQFIFQYYREEENGRGNFPPRFSGLQFPNYSSELNVNALELDDSALYLCASSLTNRDGYTFGSGTRLTVV.

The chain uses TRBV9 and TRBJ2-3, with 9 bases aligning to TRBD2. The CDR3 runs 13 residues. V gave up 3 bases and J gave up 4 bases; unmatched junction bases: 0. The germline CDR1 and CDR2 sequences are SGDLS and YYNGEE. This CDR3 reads CASSGGGADTQYF. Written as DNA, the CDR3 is TGTGCCAGCAGCGGCGGGGGGGCAGATACGCAGTATTTT.

CDR3 DNA: TGTGCCAGTGCCGTTGAACGGGGCAATCAGCCCCAGCATTTT. Its protein is CASAVERGNQPQHF. V gene TRBV2 combines with J gene TRBJ1-5; D unresolved. The germline gives CDR1 SNHLY, CDR2 FYNNEI. This CDR3 has 14 residues. V lost 9 bases and J lost 2, with 14 bases in between.

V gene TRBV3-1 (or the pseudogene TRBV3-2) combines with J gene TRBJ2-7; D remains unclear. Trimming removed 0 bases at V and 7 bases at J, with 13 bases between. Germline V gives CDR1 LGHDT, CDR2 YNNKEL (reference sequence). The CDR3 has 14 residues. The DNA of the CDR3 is TGTGCCAGCAGCCAAGATCGGCAGTCTGGAGAGCAGTACTTC. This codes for CASSQDRQSGEQYF.

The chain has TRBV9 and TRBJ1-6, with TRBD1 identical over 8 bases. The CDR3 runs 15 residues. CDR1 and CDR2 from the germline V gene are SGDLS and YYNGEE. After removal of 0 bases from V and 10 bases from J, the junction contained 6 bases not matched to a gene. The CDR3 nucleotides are TGTGCCAGCAGCGTAGCTAAACAGGGGGGATCACCCCTCCACTTT. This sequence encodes CASSVAKQGGSPLHF.

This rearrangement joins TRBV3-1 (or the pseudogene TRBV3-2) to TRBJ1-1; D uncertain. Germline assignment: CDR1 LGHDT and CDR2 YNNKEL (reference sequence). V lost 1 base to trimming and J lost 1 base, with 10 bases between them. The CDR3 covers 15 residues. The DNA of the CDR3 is TGTGCCAGCAGCCAAGCGCCGGCGACGAACACTGAAGCTTTCTTT. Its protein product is CASSQAPATNTEAFF.

CDR3 loop: CASSPGTSSRPQHF. The CDR3, as DNA: TGTGCCAGCAGTCCCGGGACCTCGAGTAGGCCCCAGCATTTT. This chain links TRBV7-9 with TRBJ1-5; D perhaps matches TRBD1 (5 bases). V was trimmed by 6 bases and J by 9 bases, leaving 18 bases between them. From germline, CDR1 is SEHNR and CDR2 FQNEAQ (reference sequence). This CDR3 has 14 residues.

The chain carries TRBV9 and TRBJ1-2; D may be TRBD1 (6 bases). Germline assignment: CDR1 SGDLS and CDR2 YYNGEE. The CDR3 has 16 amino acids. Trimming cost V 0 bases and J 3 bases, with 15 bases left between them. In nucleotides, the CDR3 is TGTGCCAGCAGCGTAGAAACAGGGCGATCCCACTATGGCTACACCTTC. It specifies CASSVETGRSHYGYTF.

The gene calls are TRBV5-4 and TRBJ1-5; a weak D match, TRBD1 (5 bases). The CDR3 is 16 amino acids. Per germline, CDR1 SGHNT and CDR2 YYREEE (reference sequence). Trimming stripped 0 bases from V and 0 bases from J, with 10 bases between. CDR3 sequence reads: CASSLGGRDSNQPQHF. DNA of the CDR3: TGTGCCAGCAGCTTGGGGGGCAGGGATAGCAATCAGCCCCAGCATTTT.

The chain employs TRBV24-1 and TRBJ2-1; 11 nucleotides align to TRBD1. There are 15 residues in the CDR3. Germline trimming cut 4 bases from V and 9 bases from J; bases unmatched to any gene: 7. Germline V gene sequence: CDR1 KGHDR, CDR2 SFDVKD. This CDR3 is CATSDSGTGGSEQFF. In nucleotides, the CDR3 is TGTGCCACCAGTGACTCCGGGACAGGGGGAAGTGAGCAGTTCTTC.

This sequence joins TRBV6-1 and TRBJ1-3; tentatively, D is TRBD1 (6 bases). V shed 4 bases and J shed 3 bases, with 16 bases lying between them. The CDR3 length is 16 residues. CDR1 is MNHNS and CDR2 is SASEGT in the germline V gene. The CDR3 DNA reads TGTGCCAGCAGTGGGTACTCCGGGACACTTGGAAACACCATATATTTT. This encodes CASSGYSGTLGNTIYF.

The DNA of the CDR3 is TGTGCCAGCAGCTTAGCGGGGTTCAATGAGCAGTTCTTC. Translating it yields CASSLAGFNEQFF. This chain uses TRBV2 with TRBJ2-1, with 8 positions matching TRBD2. V lost 6 bases to trimming and J lost 6 bases; unmatched junction nucleotides: 4. Germline CDR1 and CDR2: SNHLY and FYNNEI. The CDR3 spans 13 residues.

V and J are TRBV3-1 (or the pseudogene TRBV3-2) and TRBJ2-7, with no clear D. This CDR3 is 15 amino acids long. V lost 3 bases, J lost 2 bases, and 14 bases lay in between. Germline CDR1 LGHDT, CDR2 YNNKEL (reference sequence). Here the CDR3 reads CASSQNSGSPYEQYF. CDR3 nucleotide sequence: TGTGCCAGCAGCCAGAACTCAGGTAGTCCCTACGAGCAGTACTTC.

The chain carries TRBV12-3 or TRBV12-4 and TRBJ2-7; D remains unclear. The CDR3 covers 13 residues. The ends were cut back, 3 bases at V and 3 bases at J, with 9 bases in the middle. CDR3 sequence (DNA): TGTGCCAGCAGTTTGTCTTGGAGCTACGAGCAGTACTTC. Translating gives CASSLSWSYEQYF.